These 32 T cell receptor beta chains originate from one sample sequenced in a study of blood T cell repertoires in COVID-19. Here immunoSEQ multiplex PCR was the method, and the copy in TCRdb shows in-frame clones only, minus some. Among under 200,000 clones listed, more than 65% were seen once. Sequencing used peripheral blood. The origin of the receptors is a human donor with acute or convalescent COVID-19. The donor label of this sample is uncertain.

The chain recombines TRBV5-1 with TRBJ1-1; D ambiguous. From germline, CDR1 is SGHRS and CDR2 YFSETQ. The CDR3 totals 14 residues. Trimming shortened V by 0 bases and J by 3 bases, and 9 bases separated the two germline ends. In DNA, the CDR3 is TGCGCCAGCAGCTTGGTTCCCGCGGACACTGAAGCTTTCTTT. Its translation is CASSLVPADTEAFF.

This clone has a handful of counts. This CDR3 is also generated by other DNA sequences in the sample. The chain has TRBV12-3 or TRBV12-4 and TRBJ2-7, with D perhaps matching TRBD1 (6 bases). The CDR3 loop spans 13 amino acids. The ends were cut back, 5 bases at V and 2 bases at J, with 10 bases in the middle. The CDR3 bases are TGTGCCAGCAGTCTAGGACAGACCTACGAGCAGTACTTC. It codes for CASSLGQTYEQYF.

Here the CDR3 DNA reads TGTGCCAGCAGCCAGAGGTCTGGGACATGGGTAAACACTGAAGCTTTCTTT. Its translation is CASSQRSGTWVNTEAFF. V usage is TRBV3-1 (or the pseudogene TRBV3-2) and J usage is TRBJ1-1, with D possibly matching TRBD1 (6 bases). Germline CDR1 reads LGHDT; CDR2 reads YNNKEL (reference sequence). Trimming removed 3 bases at V and 2 bases at J, with 19 bases between. This CDR3 contains 17 residues.

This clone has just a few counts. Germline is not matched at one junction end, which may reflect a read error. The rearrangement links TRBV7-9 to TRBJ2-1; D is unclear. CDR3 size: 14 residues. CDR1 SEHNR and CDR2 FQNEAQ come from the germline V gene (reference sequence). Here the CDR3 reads CASSFTYSHNEQFF. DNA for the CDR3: TGTGCCAGCAGCTTCACCTACTCCCACAATGAGCAGTTCTTC.

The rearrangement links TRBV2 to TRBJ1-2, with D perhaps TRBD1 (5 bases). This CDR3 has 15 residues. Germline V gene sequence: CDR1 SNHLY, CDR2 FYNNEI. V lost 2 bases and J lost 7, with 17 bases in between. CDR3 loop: CASSEPGVGVSGYTF. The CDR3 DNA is TGTGCCAGCAGTGAACCGGGGGTAGGGGTGAGTGGCTACACCTTC.

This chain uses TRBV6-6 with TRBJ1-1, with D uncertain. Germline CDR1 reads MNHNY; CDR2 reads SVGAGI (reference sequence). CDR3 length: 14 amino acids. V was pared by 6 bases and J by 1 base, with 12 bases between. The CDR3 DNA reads TGTGCCAGCAGCCCGGACTTACCGAACACTGAAGCTTTCTTT. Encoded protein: CASSPDLPNTEAFF.

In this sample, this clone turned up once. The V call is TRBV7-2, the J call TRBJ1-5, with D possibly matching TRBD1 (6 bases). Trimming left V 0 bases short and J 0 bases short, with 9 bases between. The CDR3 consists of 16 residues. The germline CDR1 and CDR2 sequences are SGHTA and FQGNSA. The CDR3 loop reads CASSLAGHLSNQPQHF. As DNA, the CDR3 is TGTGCCAGCAGCTTAGCGGGACACCTTAGCAATCAGCCCCAGCATTTT.

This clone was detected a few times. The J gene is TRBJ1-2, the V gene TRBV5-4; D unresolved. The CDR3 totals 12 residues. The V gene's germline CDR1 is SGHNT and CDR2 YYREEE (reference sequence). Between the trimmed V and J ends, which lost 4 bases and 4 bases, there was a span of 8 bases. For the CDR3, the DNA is TGTGCCAGCAGCCCAGATGGCTATGGCTACACCTTC. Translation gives CASSPDGYGYTF.

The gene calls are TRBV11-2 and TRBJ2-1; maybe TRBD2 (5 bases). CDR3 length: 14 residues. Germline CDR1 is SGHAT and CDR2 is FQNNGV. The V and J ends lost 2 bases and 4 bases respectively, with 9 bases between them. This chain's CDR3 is CASSLQAEYNEQFF. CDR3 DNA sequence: TGTGCCAGCAGCTTACAAGCGGAGTACAATGAGCAGTTCTTC. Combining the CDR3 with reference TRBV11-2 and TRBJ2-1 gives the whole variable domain EAGVAQSPRYKIIEKRQSVAFWCNPISGHATLYWYQQILGQGPKLLIQFQNNGVVDDSQLPKDRFSAERLKGVDSTLKIQPAKLEDSAVYLCASSLQAEYNEQFFGPGTRLTVL.

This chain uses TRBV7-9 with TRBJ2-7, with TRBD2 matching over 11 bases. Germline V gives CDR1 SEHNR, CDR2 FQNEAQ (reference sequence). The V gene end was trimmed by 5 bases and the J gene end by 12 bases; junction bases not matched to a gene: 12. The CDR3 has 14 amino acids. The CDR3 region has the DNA TGTGCCAGCAGCCCCATAGCGGGGGGGACCCCGGCGTACTTC. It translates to CASSPIAGGTPAYF.

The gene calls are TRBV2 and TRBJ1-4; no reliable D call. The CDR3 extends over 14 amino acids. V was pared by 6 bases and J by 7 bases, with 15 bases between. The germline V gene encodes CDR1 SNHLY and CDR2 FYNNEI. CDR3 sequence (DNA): TGTGCCAGCAGAAAACCCCAAGGAGGTGAAAAACTGTTTTTT. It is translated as CASRKPQGGEKLFF. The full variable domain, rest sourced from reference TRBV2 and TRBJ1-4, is EPEVTQTPSHQVTQMGQEVILRCVPISNHLYFYWYRQILGQKVEFLVSFYNNEISEKSEIFDDQFSVERPDGSNFTLKIRSTKLEDSAMYFCASRKPQGGEKLFFGSGTQLSVL.

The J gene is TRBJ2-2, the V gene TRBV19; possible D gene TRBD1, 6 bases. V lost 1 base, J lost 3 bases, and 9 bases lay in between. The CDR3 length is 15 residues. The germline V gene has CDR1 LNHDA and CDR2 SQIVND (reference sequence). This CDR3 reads CASSIGGQYTGELFF. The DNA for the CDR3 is TGTGCCAGTAGTATAGGGGGACAATACACCGGGGAGCTGTTTTTT.

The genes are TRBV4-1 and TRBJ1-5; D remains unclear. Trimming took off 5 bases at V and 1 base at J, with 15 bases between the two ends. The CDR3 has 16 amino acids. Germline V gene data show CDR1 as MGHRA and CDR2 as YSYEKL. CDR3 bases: TGCGCCAGCAGCTCCCGCCCCGGGGAGAGCAATCAGCCCCAGCATTTT. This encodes CASSSRPGESNQPQHF.

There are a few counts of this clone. The CDR3 protein is CASSFVSRPGNYGYTF. In DNA form, the CDR3 reads TGTGCCAGCAGTTTTGTGTCCAGGCCGGGAAACTATGGCTACACCTTC. The rearrangement links TRBV28 to TRBJ1-2; the D is unclear. The CDR3 runs 16 residues. The V gene lost 3 bases and the J gene lost 2 bases, with 16 bases spanning the gap. The V gene's germline CDR1 is MDHEN and CDR2 SYDVKM.

The CDR3: CASSTPEAEAFF. CDR3 bases: TGTGCCAGTAGTACCCCAGAGGCTGAAGCTTTCTTT. The rearrangement joins TRBV19 to TRBJ1-1; no firm D call. V dropped 4 bases and J dropped 6 bases, with 9 bases sitting between them. The length of the CDR3 is 12 residues. Germline V lookup: CDR1 LNHDA, CDR2 SQIVND (reference sequence).

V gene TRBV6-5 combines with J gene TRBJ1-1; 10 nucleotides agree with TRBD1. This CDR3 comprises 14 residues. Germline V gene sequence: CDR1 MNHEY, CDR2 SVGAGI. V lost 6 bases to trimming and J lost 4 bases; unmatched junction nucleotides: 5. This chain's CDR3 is CASSTTGGGTEAFF. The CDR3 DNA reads TGTGCCAGCAGCACGACAGGGGGCGGCACTGAAGCTTTCTTT.

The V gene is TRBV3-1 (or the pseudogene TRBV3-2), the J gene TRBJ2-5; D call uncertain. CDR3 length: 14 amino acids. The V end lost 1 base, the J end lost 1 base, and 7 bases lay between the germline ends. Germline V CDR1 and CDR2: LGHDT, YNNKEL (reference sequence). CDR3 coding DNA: TGTGCCAGCAGCCAAGCCGACTTCCAAGAGACCCAGTACTTC. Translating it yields CASSQADFQETQYF.

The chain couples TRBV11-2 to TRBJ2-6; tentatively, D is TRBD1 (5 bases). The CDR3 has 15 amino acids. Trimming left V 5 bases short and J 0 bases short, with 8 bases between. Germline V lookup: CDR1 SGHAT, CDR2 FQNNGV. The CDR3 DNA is TGTGCCAGCAGCCCGACAGTCTCTGGGGCCAACGTCCTGACTTTC. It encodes CASSPTVSGANVLTF. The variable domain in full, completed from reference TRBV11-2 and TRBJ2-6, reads EAGVAQSPRYKIIEKRQSVAFWCNPISGHATLYWYQQILGQGPKLLIQFQNNGVVDDSQLPKDRFSAERLKGVDSTLKIQPAKLEDSAVYLCASSPTVSGANVLTFGAGSRLTVL.

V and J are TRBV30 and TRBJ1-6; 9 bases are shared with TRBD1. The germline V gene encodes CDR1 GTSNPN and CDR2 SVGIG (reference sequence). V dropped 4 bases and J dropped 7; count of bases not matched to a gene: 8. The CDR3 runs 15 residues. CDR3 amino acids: CAWTGGQGINSPLHF. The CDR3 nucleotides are TGTGCCTGGACCGGCGGACAGGGGATAAATTCACCCCTCCACTTT.

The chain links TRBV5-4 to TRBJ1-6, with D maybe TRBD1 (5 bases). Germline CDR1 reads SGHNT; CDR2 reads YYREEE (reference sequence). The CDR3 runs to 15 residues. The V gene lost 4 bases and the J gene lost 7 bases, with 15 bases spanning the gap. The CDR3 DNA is TGTGCCAGCAGCCTTACGCGGGGCGTGAATTCACCCCTCCACTTT. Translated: CASSLTRGVNSPLHF.

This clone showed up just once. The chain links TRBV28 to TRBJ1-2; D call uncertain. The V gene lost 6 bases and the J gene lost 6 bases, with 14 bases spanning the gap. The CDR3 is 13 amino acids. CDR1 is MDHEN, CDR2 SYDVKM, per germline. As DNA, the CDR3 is TGTGCCAGCAGGGTGACACTGGAAGATGGCTACACCTTC. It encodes CASRVTLEDGYTF.

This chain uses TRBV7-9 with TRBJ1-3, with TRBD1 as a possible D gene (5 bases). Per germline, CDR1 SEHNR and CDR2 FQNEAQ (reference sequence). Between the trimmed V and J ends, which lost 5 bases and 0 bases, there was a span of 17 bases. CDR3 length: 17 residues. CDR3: CASSAVGGRSSGNTIYF. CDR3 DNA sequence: TGTGCCAGCAGCGCAGTCGGGGGACGGAGCTCTGGAAACACCATATATTTT.

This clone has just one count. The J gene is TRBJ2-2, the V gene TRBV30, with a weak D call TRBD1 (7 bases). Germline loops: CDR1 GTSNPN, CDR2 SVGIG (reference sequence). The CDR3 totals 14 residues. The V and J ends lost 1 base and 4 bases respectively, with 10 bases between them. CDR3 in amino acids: CAWSGQGGTGELFF. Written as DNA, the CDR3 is TGTGCCTGGAGTGGTCAGGGGGGCACCGGGGAGCTGTTTTTT.

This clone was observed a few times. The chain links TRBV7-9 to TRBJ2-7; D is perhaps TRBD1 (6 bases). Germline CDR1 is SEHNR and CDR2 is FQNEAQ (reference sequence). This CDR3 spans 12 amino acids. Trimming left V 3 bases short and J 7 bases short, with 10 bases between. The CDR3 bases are TGTGCCAGCAGCTTCCGGGACATTGAGCAGTACTTC. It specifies CASSFRDIEQYF.

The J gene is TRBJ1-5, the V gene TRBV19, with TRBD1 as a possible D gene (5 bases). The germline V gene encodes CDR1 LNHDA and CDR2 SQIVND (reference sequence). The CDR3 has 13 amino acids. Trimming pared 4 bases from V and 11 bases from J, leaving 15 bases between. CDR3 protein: CASSKGDSGSQHF. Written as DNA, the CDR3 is TGTGCCAGTAGTAAAGGCGATTCAGGGTCCCAGCATTTT.

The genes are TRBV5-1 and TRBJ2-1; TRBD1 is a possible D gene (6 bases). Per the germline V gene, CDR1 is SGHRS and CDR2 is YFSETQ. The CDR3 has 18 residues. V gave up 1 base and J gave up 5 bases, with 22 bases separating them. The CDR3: CASSLPLTGFPRNNEQFF. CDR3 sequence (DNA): TGCGCCAGCAGCTTGCCCCTCACAGGGTTCCCCCGAAACAATGAGCAGTTCTTC.

CDR3 nucleotides: TGTGCCAGCAGTCCTGACAGGTACGGCAATCAGCCCCAGCATTTT. Amino acid sequence: CASSPDRYGNQPQHF. The chain carries TRBV6-5 and TRBJ1-5, with a weak D call TRBD1 (6 bases). The ends were cut back, 5 bases at V and 2 bases at J, with 13 bases in the middle. Germline V gives CDR1 MNHEY, CDR2 SVGAGI. There are 15 residues in the CDR3.

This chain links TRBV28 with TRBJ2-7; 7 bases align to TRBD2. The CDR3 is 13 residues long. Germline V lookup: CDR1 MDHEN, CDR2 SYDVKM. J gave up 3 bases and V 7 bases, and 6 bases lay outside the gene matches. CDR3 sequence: CASTTGTNYEQYF. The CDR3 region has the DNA TGTGCCAGCACCACGGGGACTAACTACGAGCAGTACTTC. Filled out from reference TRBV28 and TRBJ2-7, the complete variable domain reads DVKVTQSSRYLVKRTGEKVFLECVQDMDHENMFWYRQDPGLGLRLIYFSYDVKMKEKGDIPEGYSVSREKKERFSLILESASTNQTSMYLCASTTGTNYEQYFGPGTRLTVT.

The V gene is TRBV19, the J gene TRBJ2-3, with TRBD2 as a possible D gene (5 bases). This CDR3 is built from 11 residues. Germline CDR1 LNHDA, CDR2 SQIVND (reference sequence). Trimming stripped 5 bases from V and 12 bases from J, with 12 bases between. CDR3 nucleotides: TGTGCCAGTAGTCTTGAGGGTGTCCAGTATTTT. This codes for CASSLEGVQYF. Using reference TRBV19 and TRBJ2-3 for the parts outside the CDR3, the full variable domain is DGGITQSPKYLFRKEGQNVTLSCEQNLNHDAMYWYRQDPGQGLRLIYYSQIVNDFQKGDIAEGYSVSREKKESFPLTVTSAQKNPTAFYLCASSLEGVQYFGPGTRLTVL.

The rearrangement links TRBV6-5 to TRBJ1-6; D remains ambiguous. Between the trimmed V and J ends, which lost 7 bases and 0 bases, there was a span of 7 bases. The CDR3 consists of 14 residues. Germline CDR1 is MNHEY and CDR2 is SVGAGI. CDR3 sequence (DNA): TGTGCCAGCACTATGAGCTCCTATAATTCACCCCTCCACTTT. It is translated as CASTMSSYNSPLHF.

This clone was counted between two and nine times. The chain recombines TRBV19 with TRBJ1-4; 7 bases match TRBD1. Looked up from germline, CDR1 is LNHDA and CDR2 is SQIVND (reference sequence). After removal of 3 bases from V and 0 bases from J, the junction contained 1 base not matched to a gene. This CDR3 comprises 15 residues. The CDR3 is CASSIGQATNEKLFF. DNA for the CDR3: TGTGCCAGTAGTATCGGACAGGCAACTAATGAAAAACTGTTTTTT.

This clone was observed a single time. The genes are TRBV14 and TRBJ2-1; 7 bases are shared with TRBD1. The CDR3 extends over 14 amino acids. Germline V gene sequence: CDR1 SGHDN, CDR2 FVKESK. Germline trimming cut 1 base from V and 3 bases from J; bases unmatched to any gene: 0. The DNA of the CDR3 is TGTGCCAGCAGCCAAGCAGGGGGCTACAATGAGCAGTTCTTC. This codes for CASSQAGGYNEQFF. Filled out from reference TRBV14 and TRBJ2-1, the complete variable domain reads EAGVTQFPSHSVIEKGQTVTLRCDPISGHDNLYWYRRVMGKEIKFLLHFVKESKQDESGMPNNRFLAERTGGTYSTLKVQPAELEDSGVYFCASSQAGGYNEQFFGPGTRLTVL.